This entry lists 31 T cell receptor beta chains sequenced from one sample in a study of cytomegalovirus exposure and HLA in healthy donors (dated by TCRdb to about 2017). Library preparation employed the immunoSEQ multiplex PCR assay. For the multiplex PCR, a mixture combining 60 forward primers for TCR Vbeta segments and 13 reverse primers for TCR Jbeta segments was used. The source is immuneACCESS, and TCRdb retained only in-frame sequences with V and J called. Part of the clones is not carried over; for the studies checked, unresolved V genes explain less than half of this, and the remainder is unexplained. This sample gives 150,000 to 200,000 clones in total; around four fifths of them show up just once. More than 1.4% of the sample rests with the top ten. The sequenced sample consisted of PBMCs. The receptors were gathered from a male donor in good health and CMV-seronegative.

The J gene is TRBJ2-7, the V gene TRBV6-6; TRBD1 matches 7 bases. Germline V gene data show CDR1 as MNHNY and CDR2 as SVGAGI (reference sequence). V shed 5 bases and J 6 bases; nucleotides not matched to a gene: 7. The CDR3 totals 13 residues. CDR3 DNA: TGTGCCAGCAGTCACCCGGACAGGAGCGAGCAGTACTTC. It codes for CASSHPDRSEQYF.

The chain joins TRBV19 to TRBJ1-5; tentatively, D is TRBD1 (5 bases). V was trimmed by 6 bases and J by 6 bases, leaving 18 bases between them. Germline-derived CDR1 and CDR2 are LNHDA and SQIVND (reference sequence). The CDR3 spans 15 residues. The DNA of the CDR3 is TGTGCCAGTAGACAGATCCAGGGCGCGCGTCAGCCCCAGCATTTT. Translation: CASRQIQGARQPQHF.

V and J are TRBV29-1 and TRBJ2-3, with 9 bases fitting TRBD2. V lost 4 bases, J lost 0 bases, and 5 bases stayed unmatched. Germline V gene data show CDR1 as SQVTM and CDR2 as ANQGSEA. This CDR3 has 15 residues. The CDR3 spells CSVATSGSSTDTQYF. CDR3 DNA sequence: TGCAGCGTTGCGACTAGCGGCTCTAGCACAGATACGCAGTATTTT.

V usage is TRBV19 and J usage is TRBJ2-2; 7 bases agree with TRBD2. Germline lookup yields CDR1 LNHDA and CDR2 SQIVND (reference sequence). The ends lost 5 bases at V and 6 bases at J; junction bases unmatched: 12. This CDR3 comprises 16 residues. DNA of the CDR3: TGTGCCAGTAGTGTTACCGGGGCCCGGGGGGCCGGGGAGCTGTTTTTT. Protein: CASSVTGARGAGELFF. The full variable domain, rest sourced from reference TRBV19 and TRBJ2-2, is DGGITQSPKYLFRKEGQNVTLSCEQNLNHDAMYWYRQDPGQGLRLIYYSQIVNDFQKGDIAEGYSVSREKKESFPLTVTSAQKNPTAFYLCASSVTGARGAGELFFGEGSRLTVL.

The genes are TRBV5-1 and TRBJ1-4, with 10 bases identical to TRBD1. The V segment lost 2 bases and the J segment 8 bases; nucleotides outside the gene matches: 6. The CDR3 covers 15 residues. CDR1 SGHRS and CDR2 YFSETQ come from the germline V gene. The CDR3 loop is CASSFGRGQGEKLFF. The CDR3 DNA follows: TGCGCCAGCAGCTTCGGAAGGGGACAGGGGGAAAAACTGTTTTTT.

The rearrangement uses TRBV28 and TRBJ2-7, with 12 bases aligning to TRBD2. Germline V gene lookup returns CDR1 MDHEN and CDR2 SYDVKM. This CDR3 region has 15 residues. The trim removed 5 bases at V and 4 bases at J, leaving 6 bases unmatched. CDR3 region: CASSQLAGGRYEQYF. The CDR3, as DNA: TGTGCCAGCAGTCAACTAGCGGGAGGACGTTACGAGCAGTACTTC. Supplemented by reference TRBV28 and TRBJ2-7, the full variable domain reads DVKVTQSSRYLVKRTGEKVFLECVQDMDHENMFWYRQDPGLGLRLIYFSYDVKMKEKGDIPEGYSVSREKKERFSLILESASTNQTSMYLCASSQLAGGRYEQYFGPGTRLTVT.

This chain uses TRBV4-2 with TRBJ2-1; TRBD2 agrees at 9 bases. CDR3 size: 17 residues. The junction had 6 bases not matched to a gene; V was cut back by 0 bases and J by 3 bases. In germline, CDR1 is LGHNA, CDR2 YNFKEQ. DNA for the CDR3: TGTGCCAGCAGCCAAGAGGGCGGGGGGGCCAACTACAATGAGCAGTTCTTC. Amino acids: CASSQEGGGANYNEQFF.

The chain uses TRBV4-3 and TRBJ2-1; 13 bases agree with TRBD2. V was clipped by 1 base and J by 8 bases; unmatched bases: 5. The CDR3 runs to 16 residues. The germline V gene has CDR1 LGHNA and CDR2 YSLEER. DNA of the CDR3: TGCGCCAGCAGCCAAGTACTAGCGGGAGGGCCCTATGAGCAGTTCTTC. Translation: CASSQVLAGGPYEQFF.

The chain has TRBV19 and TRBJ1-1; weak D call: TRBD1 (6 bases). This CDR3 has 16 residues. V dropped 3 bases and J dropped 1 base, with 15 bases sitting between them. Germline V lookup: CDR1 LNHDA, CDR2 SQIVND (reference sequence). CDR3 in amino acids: CASSMGTGLQNTEAFF. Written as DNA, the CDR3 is TGTGCCAGTAGTATGGGAACAGGGCTACAGAACACTGAAGCTTTCTTT.

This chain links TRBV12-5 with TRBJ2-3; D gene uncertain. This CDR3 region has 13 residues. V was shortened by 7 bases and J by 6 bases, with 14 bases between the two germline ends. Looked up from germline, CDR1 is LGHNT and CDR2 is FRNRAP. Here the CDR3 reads CASALGTRDTQYF. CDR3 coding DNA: TGTGCTAGTGCCCTTGGAACGCGGGATACGCAGTATTTT.

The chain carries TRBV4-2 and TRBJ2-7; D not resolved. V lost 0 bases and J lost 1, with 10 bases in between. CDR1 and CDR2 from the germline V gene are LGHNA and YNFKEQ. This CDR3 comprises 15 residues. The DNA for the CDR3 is TGTGCCAGCAGCCAAGATGCGGCCGGATCCTACGAGCAGTACTTC. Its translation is CASSQDAAGSYEQYF.

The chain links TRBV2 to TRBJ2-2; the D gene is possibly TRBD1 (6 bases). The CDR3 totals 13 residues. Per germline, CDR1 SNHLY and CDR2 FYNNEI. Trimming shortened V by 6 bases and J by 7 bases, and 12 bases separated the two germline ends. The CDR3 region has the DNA TGTGCCAGCAGACTCGGACAGATCGGGGAGCTGTTTTTT. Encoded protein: CASRLGQIGELFF.

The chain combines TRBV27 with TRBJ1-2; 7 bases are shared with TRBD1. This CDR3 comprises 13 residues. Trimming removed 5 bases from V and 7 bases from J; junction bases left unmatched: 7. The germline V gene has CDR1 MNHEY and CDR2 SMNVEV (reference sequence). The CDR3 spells CASSPDRAIGYTF. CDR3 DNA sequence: TGTGCCAGCAGTCCCGACAGGGCGATTGGCTACACCTTC.

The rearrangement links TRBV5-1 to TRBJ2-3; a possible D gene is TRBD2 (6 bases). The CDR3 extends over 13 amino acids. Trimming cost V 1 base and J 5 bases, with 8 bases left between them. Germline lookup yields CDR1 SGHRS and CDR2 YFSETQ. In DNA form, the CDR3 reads TGCGCCAGCAGCTTGTGGGGGGAAGATACGCAGTATTTT. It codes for CASSLWGEDTQYF.

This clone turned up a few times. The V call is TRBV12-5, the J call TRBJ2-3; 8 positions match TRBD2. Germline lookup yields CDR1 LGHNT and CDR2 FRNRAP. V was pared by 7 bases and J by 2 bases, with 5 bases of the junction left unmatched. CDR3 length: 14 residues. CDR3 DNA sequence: TGTGCTAGTGCCTACGGGGGGGCCACAGATACGCAGTATTTT. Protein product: CASAYGGATDTQYF.

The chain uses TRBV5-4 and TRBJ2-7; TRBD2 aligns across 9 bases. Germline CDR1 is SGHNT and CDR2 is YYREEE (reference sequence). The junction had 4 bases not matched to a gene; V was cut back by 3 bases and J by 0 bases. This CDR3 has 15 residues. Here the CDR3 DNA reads TGTGCCAGCAGCTCTACTAGCGGGCTCTCCTACGAGCAGTACTTC. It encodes CASSSTSGLSYEQYF. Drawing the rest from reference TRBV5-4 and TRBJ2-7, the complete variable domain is ETGVTQSPTHLIKTRGQQVTLRCSSQSGHNTVSWYQQALGQGPQFIFQYYREEENGRGNFPPRFSGLQFPNYSSELNVNALELDDSALYLCASSSTSGLSYEQYFGPGTRLTVT.

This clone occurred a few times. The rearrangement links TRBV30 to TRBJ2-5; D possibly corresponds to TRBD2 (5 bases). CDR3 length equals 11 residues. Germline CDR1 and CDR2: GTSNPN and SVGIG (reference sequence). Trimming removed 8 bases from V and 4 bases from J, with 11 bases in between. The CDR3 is CALGRGETQYF. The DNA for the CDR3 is TGTGCCCTCGGACGGGGAGAGACCCAGTACTTC.

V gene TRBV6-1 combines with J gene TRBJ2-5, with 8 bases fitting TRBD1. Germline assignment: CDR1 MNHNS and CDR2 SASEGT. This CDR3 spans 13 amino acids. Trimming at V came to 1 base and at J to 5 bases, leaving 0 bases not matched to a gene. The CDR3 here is CASSEDRGETQYF. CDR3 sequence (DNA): TGTGCCAGCAGTGAAGACAGGGGGGAGACCCAGTACTTC.

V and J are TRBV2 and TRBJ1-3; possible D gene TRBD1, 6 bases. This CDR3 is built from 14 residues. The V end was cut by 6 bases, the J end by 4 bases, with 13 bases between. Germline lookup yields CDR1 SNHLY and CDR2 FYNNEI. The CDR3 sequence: CASRSTGSGNTIYF. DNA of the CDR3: TGTGCCAGCAGGTCCACAGGGTCCGGAAACACCATATATTTT.

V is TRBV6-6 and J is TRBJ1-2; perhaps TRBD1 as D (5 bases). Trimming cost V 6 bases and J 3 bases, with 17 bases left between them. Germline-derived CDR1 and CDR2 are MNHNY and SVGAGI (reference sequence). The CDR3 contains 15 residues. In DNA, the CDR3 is TGTGCCAGCAGGCAAGGGACTTTGGGGGACTATGGCTACACCTTC. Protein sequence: CASRQGTLGDYGYTF.

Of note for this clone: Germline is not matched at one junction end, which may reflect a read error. CDR3 in amino acids: CASSTSGVGETQYF. The CDR3 nucleotides are TGTGCTAGCAGCACTAGCGGGGTTGGGGAGACCCAGTACTTC. The chain carries TRBV7-7 and TRBJ2-5; 10 bases line up with TRBD2. Germline CDR1 SSHAT, CDR2 FNYEAQ (reference sequence). CDR3 length: 14 residues.

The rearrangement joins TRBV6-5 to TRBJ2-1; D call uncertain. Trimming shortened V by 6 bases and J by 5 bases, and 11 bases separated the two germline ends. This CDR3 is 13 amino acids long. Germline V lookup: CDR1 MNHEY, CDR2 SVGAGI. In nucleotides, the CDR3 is TGTGCCAGCAGCAGATCCACCGACAATGAGCAGTTCTTC. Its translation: CASSRSTDNEQFF.

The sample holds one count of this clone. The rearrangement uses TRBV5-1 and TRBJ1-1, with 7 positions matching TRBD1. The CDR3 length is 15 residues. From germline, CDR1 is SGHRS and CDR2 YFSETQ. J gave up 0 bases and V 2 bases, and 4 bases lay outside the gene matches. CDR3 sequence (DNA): TGCGCCAGCAGCTTCCAAACAGGGGTGAACACTGAAGCTTTCTTT. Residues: CASSFQTGVNTEAFF.

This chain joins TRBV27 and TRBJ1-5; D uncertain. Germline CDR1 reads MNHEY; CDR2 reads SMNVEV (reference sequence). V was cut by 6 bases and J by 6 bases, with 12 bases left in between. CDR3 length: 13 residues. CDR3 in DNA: TGTGCCAGCAGGGGAGGGAGATTTCAGCCCCAGCATTTT. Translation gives CASRGGRFQPQHF.

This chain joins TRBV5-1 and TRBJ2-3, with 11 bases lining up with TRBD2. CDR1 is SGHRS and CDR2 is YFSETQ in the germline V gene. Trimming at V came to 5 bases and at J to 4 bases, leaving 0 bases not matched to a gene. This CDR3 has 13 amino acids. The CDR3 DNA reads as TGCGCCAGCAGGACTAGCGGGGCAGATACGCAGTATTTT. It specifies CASRTSGADTQYF.

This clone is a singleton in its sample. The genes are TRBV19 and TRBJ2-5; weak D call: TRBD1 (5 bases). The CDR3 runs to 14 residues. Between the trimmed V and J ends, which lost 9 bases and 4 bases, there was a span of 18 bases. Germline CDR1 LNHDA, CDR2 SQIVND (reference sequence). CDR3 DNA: TGTGCCAGCCAAGGGGTAGTTCTCGGAGAGACCCAGTACTTC. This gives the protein CASQGVVLGETQYF.

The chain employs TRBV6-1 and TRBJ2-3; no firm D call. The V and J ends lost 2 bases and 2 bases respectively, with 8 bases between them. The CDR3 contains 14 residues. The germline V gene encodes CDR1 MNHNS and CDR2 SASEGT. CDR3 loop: CASSETSHTDTQYF. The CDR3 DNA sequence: TGTGCCAGCAGTGAAACGAGCCACACAGATACGCAGTATTTT.

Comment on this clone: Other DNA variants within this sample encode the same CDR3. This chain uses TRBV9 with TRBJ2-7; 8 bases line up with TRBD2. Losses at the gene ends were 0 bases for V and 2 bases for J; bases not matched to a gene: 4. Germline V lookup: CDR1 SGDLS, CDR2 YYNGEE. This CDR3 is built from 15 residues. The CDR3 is CASSVDGGGAYEQYF. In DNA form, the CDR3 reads TGTGCCAGCAGCGTAGACGGGGGGGGAGCCTACGAGCAGTACTTC. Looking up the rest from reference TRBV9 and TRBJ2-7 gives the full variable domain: DSGVTQTPKHLITATGQRVTLRCSPRSGDLSVYWYQQSLDQGLQFLIQYYNGEERAKGNILERFSAQQFPDLHSELNLSSLELGDSALYFCASSVDGGGAYEQYFGPGTRLTVT.

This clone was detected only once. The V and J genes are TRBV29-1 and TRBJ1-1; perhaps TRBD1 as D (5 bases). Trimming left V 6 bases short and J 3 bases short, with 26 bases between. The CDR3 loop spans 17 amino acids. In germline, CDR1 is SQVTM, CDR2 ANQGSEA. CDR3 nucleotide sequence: TGCAGCGTAGGGAGGTTGGCAGGGCGATTGGGGGACACTGAAGCTTTCTTT. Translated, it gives CSVGRLAGRLGDTEAFF.

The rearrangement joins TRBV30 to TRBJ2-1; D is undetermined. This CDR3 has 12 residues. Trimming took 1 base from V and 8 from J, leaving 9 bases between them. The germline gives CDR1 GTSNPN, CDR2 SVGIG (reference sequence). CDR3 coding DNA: TGTGCCTGGAGTGAAGGCGGCTATGAGCAGTTCTTC. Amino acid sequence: CAWSEGGYEQFF.

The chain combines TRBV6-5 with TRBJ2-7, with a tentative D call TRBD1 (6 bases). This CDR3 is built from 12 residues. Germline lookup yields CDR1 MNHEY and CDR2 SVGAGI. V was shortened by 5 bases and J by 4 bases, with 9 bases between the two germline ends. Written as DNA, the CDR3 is TGTGCCAGCAGTCAAACAGGGTACGAGCAGTACTTC. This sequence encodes CASSQTGYEQYF.